The 30 T cell receptor beta chains below all came from one sample that was sequenced in a study of T cell changes during pregnancy in multiple sclerosis. TCRdb keeps only in-frame clones here, not all; method: immunoSEQ multiplex PCR. The sample lists 83,000 or so clones, approximately 95% seen once, with under 2% in the top ten. Sequenced material: peripheral blood, taken after pregnancy. These receptors were taken from a female donor in good health, enrolled as a control in a pregnancy study.

The chain links TRBV28 to TRBJ1-5, with 10 bases aligning to TRBD1. The V gene's germline CDR1 is MDHEN and CDR2 SYDVKM. The V gene end was trimmed by 10 bases and the J gene end by 7 bases; junction bases not matched to a gene: 7. The CDR3 has 13 residues. The CDR3 DNA reads TGTGCCACCGGGACAGGGGCTTTCCAGCCCCAGCATTTT. It specifies CATGTGAFQPQHF.

The V call is TRBV9, the J call TRBJ2-3; 11 bases line up with TRBD2. V was pared by 0 bases and J by 1 base, with 10 bases of the junction left unmatched. Per the germline V gene, CDR1 is SGDLS and CDR2 is YYNGEE. The CDR3 is 19 amino acids. Written as DNA, the CDR3 is TGTGCCAGCAGCGTAGGGAGGGGGACTAGCGGCCTGGGCACAGATACGCAGTATTTT. Encoded protein: CASSVGRGTSGLGTDTQYF.

This chain connects TRBV29-1 to TRBJ2-1; 13 nucleotides agree with TRBD2. The CDR3 length is 14 residues. With 7 bases clipped from V and 4 bases from J, the junction kept 4 bases outside the gene matches. The V gene's germline CDR1 is SQVTM and CDR2 ANQGSEA. The CDR3 region has the DNA TGCAGCGCCCAGGGACTAGCGGGATACAATGAGCAGTTCTTC. Protein: CSAQGLAGYNEQFF.

This chain connects TRBV29-1 to TRBJ2-5; a possible D gene is TRBD2 (6 bases). Germline CDR1 and CDR2: SQVTM and ANQGSEA. V shed 7 bases and J shed 1 base, with 7 bases lying between them. The CDR3 consists of 11 residues. The DNA for the CDR3 is TGCAGCGCGGGACTCCAAGAGACCCAGTACTTC. Translating gives CSAGLQETQYF.

This chain connects TRBV27 to TRBJ2-7, with TRBD1 matching over 8 bases. Looked up from germline, CDR1 is MNHEY and CDR2 is SMNVEV (reference sequence). The V and J ends lost 5 bases and 2 bases, in that order; junction bases with no gene match: 2. This CDR3 is built from 13 residues. CDR3 nucleotide sequence: TGTGCCAGCAGTCTACAGGGGGCCTACGAGCAGTACTTC. Its translation: CASSLQGAYEQYF.

This clone has a single count. The V and J genes are TRBV6-1 and TRBJ1-1, with D unresolved. V gave up 2 bases and J gave up 7 bases, with 14 bases separating them. Germline lookup yields CDR1 MNHNS and CDR2 SASEGT. There are 14 residues in the CDR3. The CDR3 DNA reads TGTGCCAGCAGTGAACCCCGCGTCTCTGATGAAGCTTTCTTT. It specifies CASSEPRVSDEAFF.

V gene TRBV28 combines with J gene TRBJ1-3, with D perhaps TRBD1 (5 bases). This CDR3 is 15 amino acids long. The V end was cut by 5 bases, the J end by 4 bases, with 15 bases between. Germline V lookup: CDR1 MDHEN, CDR2 SYDVKM. CDR3 residues: CASSKRRRGGNTIYF. The CDR3 DNA follows: TGTGCCAGCAGTAAACGTAGGCGGGGCGGAAACACCATATATTTT.

The chain combines TRBV15 with TRBJ1-5, with 8 bases matching TRBD1. The CDR3 is 14 residues long. CDR1 is LNHNV, CDR2 YYDKDF, per germline (reference sequence). After removal of 4 bases from V and 5 bases from J, the junction contained 4 bases not matched to a gene. In DNA form, the CDR3 reads TGTGCCACCAGCAACGGACAGGGCGATCAGCCCCAGCATTTT. It encodes CATSNGQGDQPQHF.

The chain couples TRBV19 to TRBJ1-3; D is perhaps TRBD1 (6 bases). Germline loops: CDR1 LNHDA, CDR2 SQIVND (reference sequence). Trimming left V 5 bases short and J 2 bases short, with 16 bases between. CDR3 length equals 16 residues. CDR3: CASSLRPGAPGNTIYF. CDR3 nucleotide sequence: TGTGCCAGTAGTCTTAGACCAGGGGCCCCTGGAAACACCATATATTTT.

The chain combines TRBV5-6 with TRBJ2-1; TRBD2 agrees at 7 bases. The CDR3 contains 14 residues. Germline loops: CDR1 SGHDT, CDR2 YYEEEE. After removal of 0 bases from V and 6 bases from J, the junction contained 3 bases not matched to a gene. The DNA for the CDR3 is TGTGCCAGCAGCTTGGGGGGACTAATCAATGAGCAGTTCTTC. Encoded protein: CASSLGGLINEQFF. The whole variable domain, remainder taken from reference TRBV5-6 and TRBJ2-1, is DAGVTQSPTHLIKTRGQQVTLRCSPKSGHDTVSWYQQALGQGPQFIFQYYEEEERQRGNFPDRFSGHQFPNYSSELNVNALLLGDSALYLCASSLGGLINEQFFGPGTRLTVL.

V is TRBV29-1 and J is TRBJ1-2; D unclear. The CDR3 is 13 residues long. V lost 6 bases and J 9 bases, leaving 20 bases between the germline ends. Germline CDR1 and CDR2: SQVTM and ANQGSEA. The CDR3 loop reads CSVAEAFSIRYTF. CDR3 nucleotides: TGCAGCGTGGCGGAGGCGTTTTCTATTCGCTACACCTTC.

The genes are TRBV18 and TRBJ2-7, with a tentative D call TRBD2 (7 bases). Germline values: CDR1 KGHSH, CDR2 LQKENI. The length of the CDR3 is 15 residues. V shed 3 bases and J shed 4 bases, with 16 bases lying between them. The chain's CDR3 is CASSPSGRGQYEQYF. CDR3 sequence (DNA): TGTGCCAGCTCACCTTCCGGGCGGGGGCAGTACGAGCAGTACTTC.

This clone was detected once. The chain uses TRBV30 and TRBJ1-5, with D perhaps matching TRBD1 (6 bases). V was pared by 2 bases and J by 7 bases, with 12 bases between. Germline CDR1 and CDR2: GTSNPN and SVGIG (reference sequence). CDR3 length: 13 residues. The CDR3: CAWSQQGAQPQHF. In nucleotides, the CDR3 is TGTGCCTGGAGTCAACAGGGCGCCCAGCCCCAGCATTTT.

V and J are TRBV28 and TRBJ1-5; D is undetermined. The CDR3 covers 15 residues. CDR1 and CDR2 (germline): MDHEN, SYDVKM. Trimming shortened V by 3 bases and J by 0 bases, and 9 bases separated the two germline ends. DNA for the CDR3: TGTGCCAGCAGTTTTCAGGAATATAGCAATCAGCCCCAGCATTTT. Translated, it gives CASSFQEYSNQPQHF.

The rearrangement uses TRBV20-1 and TRBJ2-3; D uncertain. Germline V gene sequence: CDR1 DFQATT, CDR2 SNEGSKA (reference sequence). This CDR3 is built from 11 residues. Trimming shortened V by 1 base and J by 7 bases, and 6 bases separated the two germline ends. This CDR3 is CSARVANTQYF. The DNA of the CDR3 is TGCAGTGCTAGAGTGGCCAATACGCAGTATTTT.

The J gene is TRBJ2-5, the V gene TRBV4-1, with a weak D call TRBD2 (6 bases). Germline assignment: CDR1 MGHRA and CDR2 YSYEKL. Between the trimmed V and J ends, which lost 0 bases and 5 bases, there was a span of 16 bases. This CDR3 region has 16 residues. The CDR3 coding sequence is TGCGCCAGCAGCCAAGATTGGGGGGAGGCGGGGGAGACCCAGTACTTC. Protein sequence: CASSQDWGEAGETQYF.

The rearrangement uses TRBV5-8 and TRBJ2-7; TRBD2 agrees at 11 bases. V trimming: 3 bases; J trimming: 6 bases; junction bases outside the gene matches: 11. Germline values: CDR1 SGHTS, CDR2 YDEGEE. This CDR3 has 16 residues. The chain's CDR3 is CASSSDPGLAVLEQYF. The CDR3 coding sequence is TGTGCCAGCAGCTCGGACCCGGGACTAGCGGTGCTCGAGCAGTACTTC. The full variable domain, rest sourced from reference TRBV5-8 and TRBJ2-7, is EAGVTQSPTHLIKTRGQQATLRCSPISGHTSVYWYQQALGLGLQFLLWYDEGEERNRGNFPPRFSGRQFPNYSSELNVNALELEDSALYLCASSSDPGLAVLEQYFGPGTRLTVT.

The gene calls are TRBV28 and TRBJ2-7, with TRBD2 as a possible D gene (5 bases). Germline lookup yields CDR1 MDHEN and CDR2 SYDVKM. Trimming took 5 bases from V and 2 from J, leaving 16 bases between them. CDR3 length: 15 residues. For the CDR3, the DNA is TGTGCCAGCAGTACCTCGGGATCAACAACCTACGAGCAGTACTTC. Residues: CASSTSGSTTYEQYF.

J is TRBJ1-5 and V is TRBV19, with 7 nucleotides matching TRBD1. Trimming took 2 bases from V and 7 from J; bases not matched to a gene: 8. CDR1 is LNHDA, CDR2 SQIVND, per germline (reference sequence). CDR3 length: 15 amino acids. CDR3 DNA: TGTGCCAGTAGTATATCGGAGGGGGCGCGACAGCCCCAGCATTTT. The encoded protein is CASSISEGARQPQHF.

This chain links TRBV13 with TRBJ2-5; tentatively, D is TRBD2 (6 bases). With 0 bases removed from V and 5 bases from J, the gap between germline ends came to 10 bases. Germline CDR1 and CDR2: PRHDT and FYEKMQ (reference sequence). CDR3 size: 14 residues. The CDR3 reads CASSLGRGLETQYF. The CDR3 DNA reads TGTGCCAGCAGCTTAGGACGGGGGTTGGAGACCCAGTACTTC.

The V call is TRBV11-2, the J call TRBJ2-7, with D perhaps matching TRBD2 (5 bases). Per the germline V gene, CDR1 is SGHAT and CDR2 is FQNNGV. The CDR3 covers 14 residues. Trimming took 5 bases from V and 7 from J, leaving 18 bases between them. DNA of the CDR3: TGTGCCAGCAGCGGGTGGAGGCCCGACGGGGAGCAGTACTTC. This codes for CASSGWRPDGEQYF.

The rearrangement links TRBV7-2 to TRBJ2-1, with D possibly matching TRBD2 (6 bases). CDR3 length equals 15 residues. Germline V CDR1 and CDR2: SGHTA, FQGNSA. Trimming left V 2 bases short and J 6 bases short, with 14 bases between. This chain's CDR3 is CASSLFAGSANEQFF. CDR3 nucleotides: TGTGCCAGCAGCTTATTCGCCGGGAGCGCCAATGAGCAGTTCTTC.

The chain carries TRBV5-1 and TRBJ2-5; D is ambiguous. The CDR3 consists of 11 residues. Germline lookup yields CDR1 SGHRS and CDR2 YFSETQ. The V end lost 6 bases, the J end lost 5 bases, and 8 bases lay between the germline ends. The CDR3 nucleotides read TGCGCCAGCAACCTCGGGGAGACCCAGTACTTC. This encodes CASNLGETQYF.

The chain has TRBV28 and TRBJ1-5; D is unresolved. The CDR3 extends over 14 amino acids. V gave up 3 bases and J gave up 6 bases, with 12 bases separating them. The germline CDR1 and CDR2 sequences are MDHEN and SYDVKM. DNA of the CDR3: TGTGCCAGCAGTTTTGGAGTCGGGAGTCAGCCCCAGCATTTT. This translates into CASSFGVGSQPQHF.

This chain links TRBV4-1 with TRBJ2-5; 13 bases line up with TRBD2. The germline V gene encodes CDR1 MGHRA and CDR2 YSYEKL. V trimming: 9 bases; J trimming: 2 bases; junction bases outside the gene matches: 9. This CDR3 comprises 16 residues. CDR3 sequence (DNA): TGCGCCAGTACTAGCGGGAGGGGGCCGGGGCAAGAGACCCAGTACTTC. As protein: CASTSGRGPGQETQYF.

The rearrangement links TRBV5-4 to TRBJ2-7, with D possibly matching TRBD2 (7 bases). Germline assignment: CDR1 SGHNT and CDR2 YYREEE (reference sequence). The CDR3 is 17 residues long. V gave up 0 bases and J gave up 3 bases, with 19 bases separating them. CDR3 residues: CASSLGGGSRDIYEQYF. For the CDR3, the DNA is TGTGCCAGCAGCTTGGGGGGGGGCAGTCGGGACATCTACGAGCAGTACTTC.

The chain uses TRBV19 and TRBJ1-5; D unresolved. The CDR3 length is 13 residues. Germline V gene data show CDR1 as LNHDA and CDR2 as SQIVND (reference sequence). Trimming left V 0 bases short and J 3 bases short, with 3 bases between. The CDR3 DNA reads TGTGCCAGTAGTATAGACCACAATCAGCCCCAGCATTTT. Translating it yields CASSIDHNQPQHF.

V is TRBV6-6 and J is TRBJ2-7; 9 bases map to TRBD1. J was trimmed by 2 bases and V by 6 bases; bases with no gene match: 8. The CDR3 length is 15 residues. CDR1 MNHNY and CDR2 SVGAGI come from the germline V gene (reference sequence). CDR3 in amino acids: CASRGDRDFTYEQYF. CDR3 nucleotide sequence: TGTGCCAGCAGGGGGGACAGGGATTTTACCTACGAGCAGTACTTC.

V and J are TRBV2 and TRBJ2-5, with TRBD2 matching over 7 bases. Per germline, CDR1 SNHLY and CDR2 FYNNEI. There are 13 residues in the CDR3. Trimming cost V 4 bases and J 4 bases; bases outside gene matches: 3. CDR3 amino acids: CASSGAGAETQYF. The DNA of the CDR3 is TGTGCCAGCAGTGGCGCGGGAGCAGAGACCCAGTACTTC.

V gene TRBV2 combines with J gene TRBJ1-4; D is uncertain. The germline gives CDR1 SNHLY, CDR2 FYNNEI. The CDR3 totals 12 residues. With 3 bases removed from V and 10 bases from J, the gap between germline ends came to 9 bases. The CDR3 sequence is CASSEQVRKLFF. The CDR3 DNA sequence: TGTGCCAGCAGTGAGCAGGTCAGAAAACTGTTTTTT.